One sample yielded the 10 T cell receptor beta chains listed below, sequenced in a study of response to subunit inactivated influenza vaccine. Each CDR3 protein is one row after TCRdb ran MiXCR on the RT-PCR reads. The data hold about 480,000 distinct CDR3 sequences, with 11% observed a single time. Sequenced material: PBMCs from blood, taken about 40 days after vaccination. The receptors were sampled from a man in his fifties who received an inactivated influenza vaccine.

Remarks on this clonotype: One base away lies a much larger clone, so this may be a sequencing read error. V usage is TRBV3-1 and J usage is TRBJ2-7; D is undetermined. CDR1 is LGHDT, CDR2 YNNKEL, per germline (reference sequence). CDR3 length equals 11 residues. CDR3 in amino acids: CASSQGHEQHF. CDR3 DNA sequence: TGTGCCAGCAGCCAAGGTCACGAGCAGCACTTC.

J is TRBJ2-1 and V is TRBV9, with TRBD2 matching 9 bases. Per the germline V gene, CDR1 is SGDLS and CDR2 is YYNGEE. Trimming at V came to 1 base and at J to 7 bases, leaving 9 bases not matched to a gene. The CDR3 spans 16 residues. The CDR3: CASSVSIAGEKNEQFF. CDR3 DNA sequence: TGTGCCAGCAGCGTATCCATAGCGGGAGAGAAGAATGAGCAGTTCTTC.

This clonotype showed up just a few times. The V gene is TRBV5-1, the J gene TRBJ2-7; 9 nucleotides line up with TRBD2. V trimming: 4 bases; J trimming: 6 bases; junction bases outside the gene matches: 11. The CDR3 loop spans 15 amino acids. Germline loops: CDR1 SGHRS, CDR2 YFSETQ. The CDR3 loop reads CASSLAGRWSAEQYF. The CDR3 nucleotides are TGCGCCAGCAGCCTAGCGGGACGTTGGTCCGCCGAGCAGTACTTC.

This clonotype appeared many times. This chain connects TRBV5-1 to TRBJ2-1; 14 bases map to TRBD2. V shed 4 bases and J 5 bases; nucleotides not matched to a gene: 2. The CDR3 is 15 residues long. In germline, CDR1 is SGHRS, CDR2 YFSETQ. The CDR3 bases are TGCGCCAGCAGCCAGGGACTAGCGGGAGACAATGAGCAGTTCTTC. It encodes CASSQGLAGDNEQFF.

The gene calls are TRBV7-2 and TRBJ2-3, with 12 bases identical to TRBD2. The germline gives CDR1 SGHTA, CDR2 FQGNSA. The CDR3 runs to 16 residues. Germline trimming cut 5 bases from V and 3 bases from J; bases unmatched to any gene: 6. CDR3 region: CASSPTSGGPTDTQYF. As DNA, the CDR3 is TGTGCCAGCAGCCCAACTAGCGGGGGGCCGACAGATACGCAGTATTTT.

This clonotype was seen only a few times. V usage is TRBV7-9 and J usage is TRBJ1-1; D gene unclear. Germline loops: CDR1 SEHNR, CDR2 FQNEAQ (reference sequence). The CDR3 is 11 residues long. V lost 0 bases, J lost 7 bases, and 3 bases lay in between. DNA for the CDR3: TGTGCCAGCAGCTTAGCTCGTGAAGCTTTCTTT. Translating gives CASSLAREAFF.

The V call is TRBV20-1, the J call TRBJ2-7, with D hard to call. The CDR3 has 12 amino acids. Germline V gene lookup returns CDR1 DFQATT and CDR2 SNEGSKA (reference sequence). V lost 5 bases to trimming and J lost 5 bases, with 13 bases between them. The DNA for the CDR3 is TGCAGTGCTCACCTTGGGGTCGACGAGCAGTACTTC. Its protein is CSAHLGVDEQYF.

This clonotype came up a few times. The chain recombines TRBV12-3 or TRBV12-4 with TRBJ2-4, with D possibly being TRBD1 (6 bases). CDR3 length: 14 residues. V was trimmed by 3 bases and J by 4 bases, leaving 10 bases between them. CDR3 DNA sequence: TGTGCCAGCAGTTTGAGGACAGTAAAAAACATTCAGTACTTC. Translation: CASSLRTVKNIQYF.

This clonotype was found many times. This chain links TRBV24-1 with TRBJ2-1; tentative D call: TRBD1 (6 bases). Germline CDR1 reads KGHDR; CDR2 reads SFDVKD. The CDR3 is 15 amino acids. With 3 bases removed from V and 6 bases from J, the gap between germline ends came to 14 bases. CDR3 sequence reads: CATSDSWGRGNEQFF. DNA of the CDR3: TGTGCCACCAGTGATAGTTGGGGGCGAGGCAATGAGCAGTTCTTC.

In its sample, this clonotype was seen a few times. The V and J genes are TRBV28 and TRBJ2-3; weak D call: TRBD2 (6 bases). This CDR3 is built from 16 residues. The V and J ends lost 4 bases and 1 base respectively, with 15 bases between them. The germline CDR1 and CDR2 sequences are MDHEN and SYDVKM. Here the CDR3 DNA reads TGTGCCAGCAGTTCAGTGAGGGGACTTCGCACAGATACGCAGTATTTT. Translation gives CASSSVRGLRTDTQYF. The full variable domain, completed using reference TRBV28 and TRBJ2-3, is DVKVTQSSRYLVKRTGEKVFLECVQDMDHENMFWYRQDPGLGLRLIYFSYDVKMKEKGDIPEGYSVSREKKERFSLILESASTNQTSMYLCASSSVRGLRTDTQYFGPGTRLTVL.